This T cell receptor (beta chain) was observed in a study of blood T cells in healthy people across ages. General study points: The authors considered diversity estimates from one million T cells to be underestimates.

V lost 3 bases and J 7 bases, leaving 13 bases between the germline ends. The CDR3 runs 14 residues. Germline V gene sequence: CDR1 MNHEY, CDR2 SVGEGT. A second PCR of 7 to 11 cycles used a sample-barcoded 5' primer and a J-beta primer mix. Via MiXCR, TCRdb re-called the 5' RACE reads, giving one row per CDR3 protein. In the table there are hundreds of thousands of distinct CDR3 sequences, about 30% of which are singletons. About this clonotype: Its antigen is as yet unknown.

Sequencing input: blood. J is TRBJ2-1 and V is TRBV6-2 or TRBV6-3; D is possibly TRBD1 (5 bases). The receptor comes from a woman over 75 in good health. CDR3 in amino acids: CASSYQAGWNEQFF. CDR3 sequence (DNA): TGTGCCAGCAGTTATCAAGCAGGGTGGAATGAGCAGTTCTTC.